The clone carrying this T cell receptor beta chain was seen more than once but under ten times. No antigen is known for it. TCRdb independently ran MiXCR on the reads; one entry per CDR3 protein. The sample carries 200,000 to 300,000 distinct CDR3 sequences, roughly an eighth recorded once. This sample was taken from a study of T cell repertoires in cytomegalovirus infection. About the study: In public TCR beta signatures, there were indications of both CMV infection and matching HLA type.

General study findings and limits: Cumulative public TCR beta family frequency identified carriers of CMV plus the relevant HLA.

Germline V gene lookup returns CDR1 SEHNR and CDR2 FQNEAQ (reference sequence). The CDR3 consists of 16 residues. The ends were cut back, 5 bases at V and 1 base at J, with 17 bases in the middle. The sequencing sample was made of PBMCs. The source of this sequence is a human donor in good health (CMV status not recorded). Some clones in this sample may be carry-over from other donors' samples. The chain carries TRBV7-9 and TRBJ1-1; D gene uncertain. The chain's CDR3 is CASSTHVWDGNTEAFF. For the CDR3, the DNA is TGTGCCAGCAGCACCCACGTTTGGGATGGGAACACTGAAGCTTTCTTT.